This T cell receptor (beta chain) is drawn from a study of blood T cell repertoires in COVID-19. The overall study: The samples span acute and convalescent COVID-19 from the United States, Italy and Spain. Sources were T cells, B-cell-depleted T cells, or PBMCs; the material itself was cDNA or gDNA.

In the authors' methods: Amplification from reference gene primers served as the basis for estimated nucleated cell counts. Data came from immunoSEQ multiplex PCR; TCRdb stores just in-frame clones and leaves some out. Clone size and V and J calls were adopted from that table, with D and trimming inferred from the DNA. The table has about 260,000 clones, roughly 88% seen once. Trimming cost V 4 bases and J 3 bases; bases outside gene matches: 7. CDR3 length equals 15 residues. Looked up from germline, CDR1 is SNHLY and CDR2 is FYNNEI. Enrolled during active infection, Seattle patients were then followed longitudinally.

The sequencing sample was made of peripheral blood. V is TRBV2 and J is TRBJ2-5; TRBD1 matches at 8 bases. The TCR sequence derives from a woman in her seventies with COVID-19, enrolled during active disease. The CDR3: CASSVRDRYEETQYF. The CDR3 region has the DNA TGTGCCAGCAGTGTCCGGGACAGGTATGAAGAGACCCAGTACTTC. Together with reference TRBV2 and TRBJ2-5, the CDR3 gives the full variable domain: EPEVTQTPSHQVTQMGQEVILRCVPISNHLYFYWYRQILGQKVEFLVSFYNNEISEKSEIFDDQFSVERPDGSNFTLKIRSTKLEDSAMYFCASSVRDRYEETQYFGPGTRLLVL.